The 23 T cell receptor beta chains presented below share a single source sample, sequenced in a study of TIL therapy for anti-PD-1-resistant metastatic lung cancer listed by TCRdb under 2021. The time point label of this sample denotes: pre-treatment sample, taken before nivolumab and TIL therapy. Baseline tumor samples were excised metastases, mostly pleural nodules or supraclavicular lymph nodes, from the same resection used to grow TIL. TCR beta CDR3 regions were amplified from genomic DNA by bias-controlled multiplex PCR with the immunoSEQ v3 hsTCRB kit. TCRdb stores this immuneACCESS table with in-frame sequences only. Part of the clones is absent; in the studies checked, under half of the shortfall reflects unresolved V genes, and no reason is known for the rest. This sample comprises some 1,000 clones, 75% of them detected only once. The ten largest clones add up to less than 9.5% of the sample.

Here the sequenced sample was tumor tissue, taken at baseline. The source of these receptors is a person between 25 and 79 years old with non-small cell lung cancer.

The V call is TRBV27, the J call TRBJ2-7, with D possibly being TRBD1 (5 bases). The V gene lost 5 bases and the J gene lost 0 bases, with 23 bases spanning the gap. The germline CDR1 and CDR2 sequences are MNHEY and SMNVEV (reference sequence). The CDR3 spans 18 residues. The CDR3 DNA reads as TGTGCCAGCAGTAATGACTTGACGCCGACAGCGAGCTCCTACGAGCAGTACTTC. Translation: CASSNDLTPTASSYEQYF.

The rearrangement links TRBV9 to TRBJ2-5; the match to TRBD2 covers 8 bases. The germline gives CDR1 SGDLS, CDR2 YYNGEE. The CDR3 loop spans 15 amino acids. With V trimmed by 3 bases and J by 6 bases, 10 bases remained unmatched. The CDR3 DNA reads as TGTGCCAGCAGCGCCAGTCTTAGCGGGGCTCAGACCCAGTACTTC. Its protein is CASSASLSGAQTQYF.

The J gene is TRBJ2-6, the V gene TRBV7-3, with TRBD2 as a possible D gene (5 bases). Deletions cut 1 base from V and 4 bases from J, with 14 bases between. This CDR3 region has 17 residues. Germline CDR1 is SGHTA and CDR2 is FQGTGA. This chain's CDR3 is CASSLNPSGSGANVLTF. For the CDR3, the DNA is TGTGCCAGCAGCTTAAATCCCTCGGGATCCGGGGCCAACGTCCTGACTTTC. Based on the CDR3 plus reference TRBV7-3 and TRBJ2-6, the full variable domain is GAGVSQTPSNKVTEKGKYVELRCDPISGHTALYWYRQSLGQGPEFLIYFQGTGAADDSGLPNDRFFAVRPEGSVSTLKIQRTERGDSAVYLCASSLNPSGSGANVLTFGAGSRLTVL.

The rearrangement joins TRBV6-5 to TRBJ2-3; no clear D. CDR3 size: 13 residues. The V gene lost 2 bases and the J gene lost 3 bases, with 6 bases spanning the gap. Germline V gives CDR1 MNHEY, CDR2 SVGAGI. This CDR3 reads CASSYDFTDTQYF. The CDR3 DNA is TGTGCCAGCAGTTACGACTTTACAGATACGCAGTATTTT.

CDR3 DNA sequence: TGTGCCAGCAGCCAACTCAGTGAAAAACTGTTTTTT. As protein: CASSQLSEKLFF. The chain links TRBV4-2 to TRBJ1-4; D ambiguous. This CDR3 has 12 residues. V gave up 2 bases and J gave up 7 bases, with 5 bases separating them. CDR1 is LGHNA and CDR2 is YNFKEQ in the germline V gene.

The J gene is TRBJ1-5, the V gene TRBV30; D gene uncertain. CDR1 and CDR2 (germline): GTSNPN, SVGIG (reference sequence). V lost 1 base and J 6 bases, leaving 10 bases between the germline ends. The length of the CDR3 is 13 residues. CDR3 coding DNA: TGTGCCTGGAGTGAAGGTATTAGTCAGCCCCAGCATTTT. It translates to CAWSEGISQPQHF.

This clone is categorized as large. The chain combines TRBV28 with TRBJ1-5; maybe TRBD1 (5 bases). Trimming shortened V by 2 bases and J by 6 bases, and 11 bases separated the two germline ends. Germline V gene data show CDR1 as MDHEN and CDR2 as SYDVKM. The CDR3 is made up of 14 amino acids. The CDR3, as DNA: TGTGCCAGCAGTTTAATGGGGGAGAGTCAGCCCCAGCATTTT. Its protein product is CASSLMGESQPQHF.

This clone was recorded only once. The gene calls are TRBV28 and TRBJ1-2; D ambiguous. The CDR3 sequence is 13 residues long. With 7 bases removed from V and 0 bases from J, the gap between germline ends came to 9 bases. Germline CDR1 is MDHEN and CDR2 is SYDVKM. The CDR3 protein is CASNSLTNYGYTF. The CDR3, as DNA: TGTGCCAGCAATAGTTTGACTAACTATGGCTACACCTTC.

The rearrangement uses TRBV14 and TRBJ2-3; TRBD1 matches 9 bases. Germline lookup yields CDR1 SGHDN and CDR2 FVKESK. Trimming removed 5 bases from V and 0 bases from J; junction bases left unmatched: 3. This CDR3 is built from 15 residues. CDR3 sequence reads: CASSVQGASTDTQYF. As DNA, the CDR3 is TGTGCCAGCAGCGTACAGGGGGCTAGCACAGATACGCAGTATTTT.

CDR3 protein: CASSSSLAAGANVLTF. The CDR3, as DNA: TGTGCCAGCAGCTCCAGTTTGGCAGCTGGGGCCAACGTCCTGACTTTC. The chain links TRBV7-9 to TRBJ2-6; D unclear. The CDR3 runs 16 residues. The germline V gene has CDR1 SEHNR and CDR2 FQNEAQ (reference sequence). V was cut by 4 bases and J by 2 bases, with 12 bases left in between.

The rearrangement uses TRBV4-3 and TRBJ1-4, with 10 positions matching TRBD1. The CDR3 sequence is 14 residues long. CDR1 is LGHNA, CDR2 YSLEER, per germline. V shed 3 bases and J 8 bases; nucleotides not matched to a gene: 3. CDR3 bases: TGCGCCAGCAGCCAGGGACAGGGGAGAGAAAAACTGTTTTTT. This gives the protein CASSQGQGREKLFF.

This chain links TRBV11-3 with TRBJ2-7; TRBD1 or TRBD2 may be the D gene (5 bases each). V gave up 5 bases and J gave up 0 bases, with 14 bases separating them. This CDR3 is 15 amino acids long. Germline V gene sequence: CDR1 SGHNT, CDR2 YENEEA. CDR3 coding DNA: TGTGCCAGCAGCCCGACTGGGGACGCCTCCTACGAGCAGTACTTC. It encodes CASSPTGDASYEQYF.

This chain connects TRBV5-6 to TRBJ1-1; D is undetermined. CDR3 length: 16 amino acids. Germline CDR1 and CDR2: SGHDT and YYEEEE. V was clipped by 6 bases and J by 1 base, with 19 bases between them. The CDR3 sequence is CASMRATTAPNTEAFF. DNA of the CDR3: TGTGCCAGCATGCGCGCGACGACGGCCCCGAACACTGAAGCTTTCTTT. The full variable domain, with the rest looked up from reference TRBV5-6 and TRBJ1-1, is DAGVTQSPTHLIKTRGQQVTLRCSPKSGHDTVSWYQQALGQGPQFIFQYYEEEERQRGNFPDRFSGHQFPNYSSELNVNALLLGDSALYLCASMRATTAPNTEAFFGQGTRLTVV.

The rearrangement uses TRBV6-1 and TRBJ2-7; D possibly uses TRBD1 or TRBD2 (5 bases each). This CDR3 region has 12 residues. Germline loops: CDR1 MNHNS, CDR2 SASEGT. V was shortened by 9 bases and J by 3 bases, with 12 bases between the two germline ends. The CDR3 coding sequence is TGTGCCAGTGGATTGGGGGTCTACGAGCAGTACTTC. Translated, it gives CASGLGVYEQYF.

This clone has a single count. This chain connects TRBV6-6 to TRBJ2-4, with D perhaps TRBD2 (6 bases). The CDR3 runs 15 residues. The V gene's germline CDR1 is MNHNY and CDR2 SVGAGI (reference sequence). The V gene lost 6 bases and the J gene lost 5 bases, with 17 bases spanning the gap. The CDR3 here is CASSRGGAPENIQYF. The CDR3 coding sequence is TGTGCCAGCAGCCGGGGCGGGGCCCCTGAAAACATTCAGTACTTC.

The chain combines TRBV9 with TRBJ2-3, with no clear D. Per germline, CDR1 SGDLS and CDR2 YYNGEE. The CDR3 has 13 amino acids. Trimming left V 0 bases short and J 3 bases short, with 5 bases between. The CDR3 spells CASSVAQTDTQYF. DNA for the CDR3: TGTGCCAGCAGCGTAGCTCAGACAGATACGCAGTATTTT. Full variable domain (rest looked up from reference TRBV9 and TRBJ2-3): DSGVTQTPKHLITATGQRVTLRCSPRSGDLSVYWYQQSLDQGLQFLIQYYNGEERAKGNILERFSAQQFPDLHSELNLSSLELGDSALYFCASSVAQTDTQYFGPGTRLTVL.

The count of this clone is one. The chain joins TRBV5-6 to TRBJ2-5; 7 bases line up with TRBD2. The CDR3 length is 12 residues. V shed 4 bases, J shed 7 bases, and the junction held 4 bases outside the gene matches. Germline V gene sequence: CDR1 SGHDT, CDR2 YYEEEE. The CDR3, as DNA: TGTGCCAGCAGCCGTGAGCGGGGGACCCAGTACTTC. It yields the protein CASSRERGTQYF.

V gene TRBV4-3 combines with J gene TRBJ1-4, with no clear D. This CDR3 has 19 residues. V lost 3 bases to trimming and J lost 6 bases, with 26 bases between them. CDR1 and CDR2 (germline): LGHNA, YSLEER. CDR3 in DNA: TGCGCCAGCAGCCAGATACCCAGAACCCCTTCGTCTTTGGATGAAAAACTGTTTTTT. Translated: CASSQIPRTPSSLDEKLFF.

In its sample, this clone was seen once. CDR3 bases: TGTGCCAGCAGCGGGGCTGGACAGGGGTTAGGGGATACGCAGTATTTT. It encodes CASSGAGQGLGDTQYF. The chain recombines TRBV5-8 with TRBJ2-3; 9 positions match TRBD1. V gave up 4 bases and J gave up 6 bases; unmatched junction bases: 12. The CDR3 totals 16 residues. Germline lookup yields CDR1 SGHTS and CDR2 YDEGEE. Full variable domain (missing parts from reference TRBV5-8 and TRBJ2-3): EAGVTQSPTHLIKTRGQQATLRCSPISGHTSVYWYQQALGLGLQFLLWYDEGEERNRGNFPPRFSGRQFPNYSSELNVNALELEDSALYLCASSGAGQGLGDTQYFGPGTRLTVL.

The V gene is TRBV7-2, the J gene TRBJ2-2; D is unclear. Trimming left V 1 base short and J 5 bases short, with 8 bases between. Germline values: CDR1 SGHTA, CDR2 FQGNSA. This CDR3 is 14 amino acids long. Here the CDR3 reads CASSLGYDTGELFF. In DNA, the CDR3 is TGTGCCAGCAGCTTAGGGTATGATACCGGGGAGCTGTTTTTT.

This rearrangement joins TRBV6-1 to TRBJ2-1, with 7 bases lining up with TRBD2. CDR3 length equals 16 residues. CDR1 is MNHNS and CDR2 is SASEGT in the germline V gene. V lost 1 base to trimming and J lost 5 bases; unmatched junction nucleotides: 8. The CDR3 nucleotides are TGTGCCAGCAGTGAAGGACTAGCCGTCGGGAACAATGAGCAGTTCTTC. The encoded protein is CASSEGLAVGNNEQFF.

V usage is TRBV2 and J usage is TRBJ1-3; D remains ambiguous. The CDR3 extends over 13 amino acids. Trimming cost V 7 bases and J 0 bases, with 7 bases left between them. The V gene's germline CDR1 is SNHLY and CDR2 FYNNEI. Here the CDR3 DNA reads TGTGCCAGCAAGAGGGACTCTGGAAACACCATATATTTT. Protein sequence: CASKRDSGNTIYF.

This chain joins TRBV4-3 and TRBJ1-5; 11 nucleotides align to TRBD1. V lost 4 bases and J lost 6; bases outside the gene matches: 2. The CDR3 is 14 residues long. The germline gives CDR1 LGHNA, CDR2 YSLEER. The CDR3 loop is CASSRGTGGQPQHF. For the CDR3, the DNA is TGCGCCAGCAGCCGAGGGACAGGGGGTCAGCCCCAGCATTTT.